The TCR beta chain under discussion was sequenced for a study of T cells after yellow fever vaccination. General study findings and limits: CD4 and CD8 compartments shared a small share of clonotypes. Secondary responses were weaker yet peaked faster, day 5 versus 15. High-abundance clonotypes from the bulk population could contaminate FACS-sorted repertoires.

This clonotype was counted between two and nine times. Its antigen is still unknown. A process of 5'RACE template switching, which added a universal primer site and UMIs, was used to make TCR cDNA. A single record per CDR3 protein comes from TCRdb applying MiXCR to the 5' RACE reads. The data show about 330,000 distinct CDR3 sequences, around 6.8% seen once. The source material was PBMCs, sampled more than 40 days after the first yellow fever vaccination. The receptor's source is a man aged 18-30 years who received the YFV17D yellow fever vaccine.

In DNA form, the CDR3 reads TGTGCCAGCAGAGACCTCGGAGGTAACTCAGATACGCAGTATTTT. This sequence encodes CASRDLGGNSDTQYF. The J gene is TRBJ2-3, the V gene TRBV6-5, with D possibly matching TRBD2 (5 bases). Germline V gene sequence: CDR1 MNHEY, CDR2 SVGAGI. The CDR3 runs 15 residues. V lost 6 bases, J lost 4 bases, and 17 bases lay in between.